This T cell receptor beta chain derives from a study of control samples from healthy donors and cancer patients. Method: immunoSEQ multiplex PCR; TCRdb's copy keeps in-frame clones and lacks some. Of some 250,000 clones listed, 82% are singletons. The germline V gene encodes CDR1 LGHDT and CDR2 YNNKEL (reference sequence). The CDR3 totals 14 residues. V lost 1 base and J 1 base, leaving 7 bases between the germline ends. The V call is TRBV3-1 (or the pseudogene TRBV3-2), the J call TRBJ1-1; D gene unclear. The TCR originated in a woman between 55 and 75 years old with lung cancer. The sequenced material came from PBMCs. The DNA of the CDR3 is TGTGCCAGCAGCCAAGTTTTAGGGAACACTGAAGCTTTCTTT. Its protein product is CASSQVLGNTEAFF.